Listed below are T cell receptor beta chains from one sample, sequenced in a study of blood T cell repertoires in COVID-19. Sequencing used immunoSEQ multiplex PCR; TCRdb keeps in-frame clones, though not all of them. The profile shows about 100,000 clones, 69% of them singletons. Sequenced material: peripheral blood. The receptors were sampled from a man older than 75 with acute or convalescent COVID-19. CDR3s include the opening cysteine and the closing phenylalanine or tryptophan. The order of the fields is clone size, D gene, V gene, J gene, CDR3 protein, CDR3 DNA. A D gene is named only where the DNA matches it firmly. Rows may omit the clone size; those that give it use once, few, many or a size class.

.	TRBD2	TRBV12-3/TRBV12-4	TRBJ2-1	CASSLREYNEQFF	TGTGCCAGCAGTTTGCGGGAGTACAATGAGCAGTTCTTC
.	TRBD1	TRBV7-8	TRBJ1-2	CASSTEGQGAGGYTF	TGTGCCAGCAGCACCGAAGGACAGGGGGCTGGTGGCTACACCTTC
.	TRBD1	TRBV28	TRBJ1-1	CATLGQGDFTEAFF	TGTGCCACTCTCGGACAGGGGGATTTCACTGAAGCTTTCTTT
.	TRBD1	TRBV6-1	TRBJ1-5	CASSEALTGTNQPQHF	TGTGCCAGCAGTGAAGCCCTGACAGGGACCAATCAGCCCCAGCATTTT
once	TRBD1	TRBV30	TRBJ1-5	CAWSRIGTGDQPQHF	TGTGCCTGGAGTCGAATTGGGACAGGGGATCAGCCCCAGCATTTT
.	TRBD2	TRBV19	TRBJ2-2	CASTFSGGLAGGATGELFF	TGTGCCAGTACTTTTAGCGGGGGACTAGCGGGAGGCGCCACCGGGGAGCTGTTTTTT
.	.	TRBV14	TRBJ2-3	CASSQDGSDTQYF	TGTGCCAGCAGCCAAGATGGCTCAGATACGCAGTATTTT
.	.	TRBV5-6	TRBJ2-2	CASRYRALAGELFF	TGTGCCAGCAGGTACAGGGCTCTGGCCGGGGAGCTGTTTTTT
.	TRBD2	TRBV5-1	TRBJ2-1	CASSLDGTSGGNEQFF	TGCGCCAGCAGCTTGGATGGGACTAGCGGGGGAAATGAGCAGTTCTTC
few	.	TRBV7-2	TRBJ2-5	CASSPGSPVETQYF	TGTGCCAGCAGCCCCGGGAGTCCGGTAGAGACCCAGTACTTC
.	TRBD1	TRBV5-6	TRBJ2-7	CASSRRDRVTYEQYF	TGTGCCAGCAGCAGAAGGGACAGGGTAACCTACGAGCAGTACTTC
few	TRBD2	TRBV13	TRBJ2-5	CASSLGGGEETQYF	TGTGCCAGCAGCTTAGGTGGGGGGGAAGAGACCCAGTACTTC
many	.	TRBV7-8	TRBJ1-3	CASRGHSGNTIYF	TGTGCCAGCCGCGGTCACTCTGGAAACACCATATATTTT
.	.	TRBV10-2	TRBJ2-2	CASSEQLRTVLTGELFF	TGCGCCAGCAGTGAGCAACTACGGACAGTACTCACCGGGGAGCTGTTTTTT
.	TRBD1	TRBV5-6	TRBJ1-3	CASSLDRVGGNTIYF	TGTGCCAGCAGCCTCGACAGGGTTGGAGGAAACACCATATATTTT
few	TRBD2	TRBV11-3	TRBJ2-1	CASSLEGGRAYNEQFF	TGTGCCAGCAGCTTAGAAGGCGGGAGGGCCTACAATGAGCAGTTCTTC
.	.	TRBV7-9	TRBJ2-7	CASSLAMGRSYEQYF	TGTGCCAGCAGCTTAGCGATGGGCAGGTCCTACGAGCAGTACTTC
.	TRBD2	TRBV7-9	TRBJ2-3	CASSSGLVTDTQYF	TGTGCCAGCAGCTCTGGACTAGTCACAGATACGCAGTATTTT
.	.	TRBV5-4	TRBJ2-7	CASSLGQRSSYEQYF	TGTGCCAGCAGCTTGGGGCAAAGGAGCTCCTACGAGCAGTACTTC
once	.	TRBV4-3	TRBJ2-7	CASSQERGGPYEQYF	TGCGCCAGCAGCCAAGAGAGGGGGGGCCCCTACGAGCAGTACTTC
.	.	TRBV30	TRBJ1-4	CAWSVGQGQEKLFF	TGTGCCTGGAGTGTAGGCCAGGGTCAGGAAAAACTGTTTTTT
.	.	TRBV6-6	TRBJ2-2	CASRKRSDTGELFF	TGTGCCAGCAGAAAGAGGTCGGACACCGGGGAGCTGTTTTTT
few	.	TRBV5-1	TRBJ1-3	CASRQDPSGNTIYF	TGCGCCAGCAGACAGGACCCGTCTGGAAACACCATATATTTT
.	TRBD1	TRBV7-9	TRBJ2-3	CASSSRDRGSDTQYF	TGTGCCAGCAGCTCCCGGGACAGGGGATCCGATACGCAGTATTTT
few	.	TRBV15	TRBJ2-1	CATSGIPTTPSSHTKFF	TGTGCCACCAGCGGAATCCCGACAACCCCGTCCTCACACACGAAGTTCTTC
.	.	TRBV27	TRBJ2-7	CASSLSAGPSYEQYF	TGTGCCAGCAGTTTATCCGCGGGCCCTTCATACGAGCAGTACTTC
few	.	TRBV19	TRBJ1-2	CASSMIFEGPYGYTF	TGTGCCAGTAGTATGATTTTCGAGGGTCCCTATGGCTACACCTTC
.	.	TRBV4-3	TRBJ2-3	CASSHRGVTDTQYF	TGCGCCAGCAGCCATCGCGGGGTCACAGATACGCAGTATTTT
once	.	TRBV2	TRBJ2-7	CASSDPPTYEQYF	TGTGCCAGCAGTGACCCCCCCACCTACGAGCAGTACTTC
.	.	TRBV6-5	TRBJ2-3	CASSSAGESQYF	TGTGCCAGCAGTTCGGCGGGTGAATCGCAGTATTTT
.	TRBD1	TRBV28	TRBJ2-2	CASSLFQGASGELFF	TGTGCCAGCAGTTTATTCCAGGGGGCTTCCGGGGAGCTGTTTTTT
.	TRBD2	TRBV6-6	TRBJ2-5	CATRLALSPQETQYF	TGTGCCACCCGACTAGCCCTTTCCCCCCAAGAGACCCAGTACTTC
few	TRBD2	TRBV28	TRBJ2-1	CASISGTSLYNEQFF	TGTGCCAGCATATCCGGGACTAGCCTGTACAATGAGCAGTTCTTC
few	.	TRBV18	TRBJ1-3	CASSEGTASGNTIYF	TGTGCCAGCTCCGAGGGGACTGCCTCTGGAAACACCATATATTTT
.	TRBD2	TRBV14	TRBJ2-1	CASSRPGTSNNEQFF	TGTGCCAGCAGCCGGCCCGGGACTAGCAACAATGAGCAGTTCTTC
.	TRBD1	TRBV7-6	TRBJ1-4	CASSPEGDRGEKLFF	TGTGCCAGCAGCCCGGAAGGGGACAGGGGGGAAAAACTGTTTTTT
once	.	TRBV5-8	TRBJ1-5	CASSLGGGISNQPQHF	TGTGCCAGCAGCTTGGGGGGAGGAATTAGCAATCAGCCCCAGCATTTT
.	.	TRBV12-3/TRBV12-4	TRBJ1-6	CASSSSGDSPLHF	TGTGCCAGCAGTTCCTCGGGGGACTCACCCCTCCACTTT
.	TRBD1	TRBV30	TRBJ2-7	CALGTGGYYEQYF	TGTGCCCTAGGGACAGGGGGCTACTACGAGCAGTACTTC
.	.	TRBV27	TRBJ1-6	CASSFFTYNSPLHF	TGTGCCAGCAGTTTCTTTACCTATAATTCACCCCTCCACTTT
.	TRBD1	TRBV7-2	TRBJ2-3	CASSPRQGGRRYSDTQYF	TGTGCCAGCAGCCCCAGACAGGGCGGCAGGCGCTATTCAGATACGCAGTATTTT
once	TRBD2	TRBV5-8	TRBJ2-1	CASSLSEGLAGPYNEQFF	TGTGCCAGCAGCTTGTCTGAGGGACTAGCGGGACCCTACAATGAGCAGTTCTTC
.	TRBD1	TRBV5-6	TRBJ2-7	CASSLAGTGTYEQYF	TGTGCCAGCAGCTTGGCCGGGACAGGGACCTACGAGCAGTACTTC
few	TRBD2	TRBV5-4	TRBJ2-5	CASTSASGKETQYF	TGTGCCAGCACCTCGGCTAGCGGTAAAGAGACCCAGTACTTC
few	TRBD1	TRBV6-6	TRBJ1-1	CASSRGQASKAFF	TGTGCCAGCAGTCGCGGACAGGCCTCGAAAGCTTTCTTT